This T cell receptor beta chain was documented in a study of technical replicates of blood from a few donors. Sequenced by immunoSEQ multiplex PCR; TCRdb stores in-frame clones only, minus some. Among about 70,000 clones listed, under 99% were seen once. CDR3 length: 18 amino acids. With V trimmed by 2 bases and J by 0 bases, 9 bases remained unmatched. CDR1 MGHRA and CDR2 YSYEKL come from the germline V gene. This sequence was found in a human donor in good health. The chain uses TRBV4-1 and TRBJ1-4, with TRBD1 identical over 7 bases. The sample comprised T cells isolated from PBMCs. The CDR3 sequence is CASSQSLNRGPTNEKLFF. In DNA form, the CDR3 reads TGCGCCAGCAGCCAATCCCTAAACAGGGGTCCAACTAATGAAAAACTGTTTTTT.